This T cell receptor beta chain was observed in a study of cytomegalovirus exposure and HLA in healthy donors. Study overall: Falling in the Caucasian-associated ancestry cluster were 81% of under 500 genotyped donors.

For this clone: The antigen remains unidentified.

Study-wide points: Later analysis demonstrated an association between a missense DCLRE1C variant and TCR beta V- and J-gene trimming. TCR beta sequences reportedly predicted most subjects' HLA-A and HLA-B alleles accurately.

60 Vbeta and 13 Jbeta primers were used in PCR. Assay used: immunoSEQ multiplex PCR; TCRdb lists only in-frame clones, some missing. This sample yields 110,000 to 150,000 clones, of which over 55% are seen a single time; approximately 2% belongs to the top ten. The specimen sequenced was PBMCs. This TCR came from a middle-aged man in good health and CMV-seronegative.

Here the CDR3 reads CASSYRGGADNQPQHF. DNA for the CDR3: TGTGCCAGCAGTTACAGAGGGGGCGCGGACAATCAGCCCCAGCATTTT. The chain joins TRBV6-6 to TRBJ1-5; 7 bases align to TRBD1. V shed 2 bases, J shed 3 bases, and the junction held 7 bases outside the gene matches. Germline V gene data show CDR1 as MNHNY and CDR2 as SVGAGI (reference sequence). The CDR3 consists of 16 residues.